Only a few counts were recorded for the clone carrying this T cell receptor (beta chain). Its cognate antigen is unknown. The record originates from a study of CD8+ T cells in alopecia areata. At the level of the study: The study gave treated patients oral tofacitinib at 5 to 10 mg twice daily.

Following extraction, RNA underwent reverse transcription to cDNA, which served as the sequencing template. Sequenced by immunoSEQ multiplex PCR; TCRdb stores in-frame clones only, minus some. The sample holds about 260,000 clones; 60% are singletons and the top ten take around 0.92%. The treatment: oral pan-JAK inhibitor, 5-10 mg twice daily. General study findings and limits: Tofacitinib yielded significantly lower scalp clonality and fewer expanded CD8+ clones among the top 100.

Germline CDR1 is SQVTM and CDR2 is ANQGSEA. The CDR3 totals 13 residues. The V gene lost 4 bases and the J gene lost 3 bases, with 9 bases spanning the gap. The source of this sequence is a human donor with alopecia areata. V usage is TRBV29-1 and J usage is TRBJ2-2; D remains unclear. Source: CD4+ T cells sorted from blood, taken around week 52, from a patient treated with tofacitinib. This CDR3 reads CSVAGSYTGELFF. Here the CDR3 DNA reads TGCAGCGTTGCCGGCAGCTACACCGGGGAGCTGTTTTTT.